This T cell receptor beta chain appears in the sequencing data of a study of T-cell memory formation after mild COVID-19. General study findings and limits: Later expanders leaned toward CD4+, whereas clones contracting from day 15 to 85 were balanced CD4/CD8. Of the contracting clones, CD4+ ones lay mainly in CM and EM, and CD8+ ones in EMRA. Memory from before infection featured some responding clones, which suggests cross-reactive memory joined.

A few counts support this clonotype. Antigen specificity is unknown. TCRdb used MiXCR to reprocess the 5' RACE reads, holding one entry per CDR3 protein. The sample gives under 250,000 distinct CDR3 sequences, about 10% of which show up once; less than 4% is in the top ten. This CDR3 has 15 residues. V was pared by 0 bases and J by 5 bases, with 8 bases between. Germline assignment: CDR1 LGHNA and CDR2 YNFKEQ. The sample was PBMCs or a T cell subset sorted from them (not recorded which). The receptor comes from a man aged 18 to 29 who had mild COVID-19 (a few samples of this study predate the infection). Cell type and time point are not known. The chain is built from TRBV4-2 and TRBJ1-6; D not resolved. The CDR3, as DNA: TGTGCCAGCAGCCAAGAAGGACGGGATAATTCACCCCTCCACTTT. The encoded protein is CASSQEGRDNSPLHF.